This TCR beta chain was identified during a study of CD8+CD57+ T cells in acquired aplastic anemia. Patients who underwent sequencing had shown CD8+CD57+ cell expansion by flow cytometry. Each patient gave a blood sample that was collected before any therapy had been received. The CDR3 loop spans 13 amino acids. Germline V gives CDR1 LNHDA, CDR2 SQIVND (reference sequence). Trimming pared 8 bases from V and 3 bases from J, leaving 13 bases between. TCR beta VDJ combinations and CDR3 sequences were profiled from genomic DNA. MiXCR was run by TCRdb on the reads, yielding one entry per CDR3 protein. The sample lists fewer than 250,000 distinct CDR3 sequences; about 44% were seen once.

This sequence was found in a human donor with aplastic anemia. V and J are TRBV19 and TRBJ1-1, with D possibly TRBD1 on 5 matching bases. Sequenced sample: sorted CD4+, CD8+, or CD8+CD57+ T cells (not recorded which) from PBMCs. DNA for the CDR3: TGTGCCAGTGGGACCGGCAGGTACACTGAAGCTTTCTTT. This encodes CASGTGRYTEAFF.